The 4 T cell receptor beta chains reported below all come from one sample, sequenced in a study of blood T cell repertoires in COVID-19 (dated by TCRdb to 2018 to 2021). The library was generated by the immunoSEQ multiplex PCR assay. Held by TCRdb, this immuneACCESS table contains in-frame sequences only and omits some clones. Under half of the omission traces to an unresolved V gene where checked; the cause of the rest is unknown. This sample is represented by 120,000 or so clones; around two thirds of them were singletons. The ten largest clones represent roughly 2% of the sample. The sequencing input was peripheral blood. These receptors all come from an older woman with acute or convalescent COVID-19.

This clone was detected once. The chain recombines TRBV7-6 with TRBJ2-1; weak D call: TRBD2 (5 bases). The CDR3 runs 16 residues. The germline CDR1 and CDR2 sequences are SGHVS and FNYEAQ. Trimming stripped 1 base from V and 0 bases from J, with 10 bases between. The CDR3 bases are TGTGCCAGCAGCTTAGGGGAGCGGAGCTCCTACAATGAGCAGTTCTTC. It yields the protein CASSLGERSSYNEQFF.

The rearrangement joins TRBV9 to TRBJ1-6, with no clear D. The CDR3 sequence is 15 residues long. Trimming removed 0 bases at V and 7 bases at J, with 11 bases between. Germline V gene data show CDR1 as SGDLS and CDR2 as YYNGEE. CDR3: CASSVESVYNSPLHF. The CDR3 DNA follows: TGTGCCAGCAGCGTAGAGAGCGTATACAATTCACCCCTCCACTTT. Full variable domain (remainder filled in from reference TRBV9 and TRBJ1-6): DSGVTQTPKHLITATGQRVTLRCSPRSGDLSVYWYQQSLDQGLQFLIQYYNGEERAKGNILERFSAQQFPDLHSELNLSSLELGDSALYFCASSVESVYNSPLHFGNGTRLTVT.

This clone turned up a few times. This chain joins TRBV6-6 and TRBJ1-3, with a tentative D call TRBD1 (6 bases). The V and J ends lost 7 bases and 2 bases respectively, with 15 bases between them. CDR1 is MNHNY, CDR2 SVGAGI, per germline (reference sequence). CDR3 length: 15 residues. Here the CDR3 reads CASTGDGKPGNTIYF. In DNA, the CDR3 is TGTGCCAGCACAGGGGATGGGAAGCCTGGAAACACCATATATTTT.

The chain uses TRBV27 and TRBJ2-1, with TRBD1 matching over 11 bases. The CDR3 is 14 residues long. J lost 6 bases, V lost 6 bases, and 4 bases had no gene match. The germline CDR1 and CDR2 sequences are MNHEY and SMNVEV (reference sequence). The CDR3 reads CASRRTGGINEQFF. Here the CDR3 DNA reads TGTGCCAGCAGAAGGACAGGGGGCATCAATGAGCAGTTCTTC.